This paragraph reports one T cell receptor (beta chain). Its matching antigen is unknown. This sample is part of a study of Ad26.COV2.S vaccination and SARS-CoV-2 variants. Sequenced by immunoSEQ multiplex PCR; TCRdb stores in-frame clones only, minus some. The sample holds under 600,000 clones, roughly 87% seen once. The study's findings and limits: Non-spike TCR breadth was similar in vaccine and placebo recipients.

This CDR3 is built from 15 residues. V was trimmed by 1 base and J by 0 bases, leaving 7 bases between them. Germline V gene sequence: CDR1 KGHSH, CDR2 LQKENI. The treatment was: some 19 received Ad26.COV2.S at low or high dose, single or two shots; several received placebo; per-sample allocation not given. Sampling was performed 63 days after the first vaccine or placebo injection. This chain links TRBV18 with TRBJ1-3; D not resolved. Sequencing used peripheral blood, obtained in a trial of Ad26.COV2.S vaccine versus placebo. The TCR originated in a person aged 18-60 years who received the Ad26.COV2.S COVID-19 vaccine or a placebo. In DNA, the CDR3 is TGTGCCAGCTCACCACAAGGTAGCTCTGGAAACACCATATATTTT. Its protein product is CASSPQGSSGNTIYF. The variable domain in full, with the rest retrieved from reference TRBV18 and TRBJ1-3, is NAGVMQNPRHLVRRRGQEARLRCSPMKGHSHVYWYRQLPEEGLKFMVYLQKENIIDESGMPKERFSAEFPKEGPSILRIQQVVRGDSAAYFCASSPQGSSGNTIYFGEGSWLTVV.